Following are 25 T cell receptor beta chains from one sample sequenced in a study of T cell changes during pregnancy in multiple sclerosis. TCRdb's table, derived via immunoSEQ multiplex PCR, lists solely in-frame clones and lacks some. The sample consists of more than 55,000 clones, roughly 89% of them appearing once. Sequencing used peripheral blood, obtained in the third trimester of pregnancy. Receptors were obtained from a female donor in good health, enrolled as a control in a pregnancy study.

The J gene is TRBJ2-6, the V gene TRBV25-1; possibly TRBD2 for D (6 bases). Trimming removed 4 bases at V and 1 base at J, with 14 bases between. CDR1 and CDR2 (germline): MGHDK, SYGVNS. The CDR3 has 17 residues. CDR3: CASSGSGEVSGANVLTF. DNA for the CDR3: TGTGCCAGCAGTGGGTCGGGAGAGGTTTCTGGGGCCAACGTCCTGACTTTC.

This chain connects TRBV27 to TRBJ2-3, with 12 bases matching TRBD2. Looked up from germline, CDR1 is MNHEY and CDR2 is SMNVEV (reference sequence). CDR3 size: 17 residues. Germline trimming cut 5 bases from V and 0 bases from J; bases unmatched to any gene: 6. CDR3 amino acids: CASSPGLAGTSTDTQYF. The DNA for the CDR3 is TGTGCCAGCAGTCCTGGACTAGCGGGGACTAGCACAGATACGCAGTATTTT.

The chain recombines TRBV6-1 with TRBJ2-5, with 11 bases matching TRBD2. The germline V gene has CDR1 MNHNS and CDR2 SASEGT. V lost 4 bases to trimming and J lost 1 base; unmatched junction nucleotides: 8. The CDR3 is made up of 17 amino acids. The CDR3 sequence: CASSGSGGAWRQETQYF. As DNA, the CDR3 is TGTGCCAGCAGTGGTAGCGGGGGGGCCTGGCGCCAAGAGACCCAGTACTTC.

V is TRBV6-5 and J is TRBJ1-3; possible D gene TRBD1, 6 bases. V was shortened by 6 bases and J by 0 bases, with 12 bases between the two germline ends. This CDR3 spans 15 amino acids. Germline assignment: CDR1 MNHEY and CDR2 SVGAGI. CDR3 region: CASRLTGDSGNTIYF. The DNA of the CDR3 is TGTGCCAGCAGGCTGACAGGAGACTCTGGAAACACCATATATTTT.

This rearrangement joins TRBV7-2 to TRBJ2-2; no reliable D call. Trimming stripped 5 bases from V and 6 bases from J, with 10 bases between. From germline, CDR1 is SGHTA and CDR2 FQGNSA. CDR3 length equals 13 residues. The CDR3 is CASSPSQAGELFF. The CDR3 DNA reads TGTGCCAGCAGCCCCTCCCAGGCCGGGGAGCTGTTTTTT.

This chain connects TRBV6-4 to TRBJ2-3; possible D gene TRBD2, 7 bases. Germline V CDR1 and CDR2: MRHNA, SNTAGT. This CDR3 is 16 amino acids long. Trimming removed 0 bases from V and 9 bases from J, with 19 bases in between. The CDR3 protein is CASSDSGGLEGGTQYF. CDR3 in DNA: TGTGCCAGCAGTGACTCGGGAGGGCTAGAAGGGGGGACGCAGTATTTT.

This rearrangement joins TRBV5-6 to TRBJ1-4, with 7 bases matching TRBD1. The CDR3 runs to 14 residues. V dropped 2 bases and J dropped 8; count of bases not matched to a gene: 6. Per germline, CDR1 SGHDT and CDR2 YYEEEE. The CDR3 loop is CASSFSRGREKLFF. CDR3 nucleotide sequence: TGTGCCAGCAGCTTTTCCAGGGGGAGGGAAAAACTGTTTTTT. The full variable domain, its missing parts supplied by reference TRBV5-6 and TRBJ1-4, is DAGVTQSPTHLIKTRGQQVTLRCSPKSGHDTVSWYQQALGQGPQFIFQYYEEEERQRGNFPDRFSGHQFPNYSSELNVNALLLGDSALYLCASSFSRGREKLFFGSGTQLSVL.

V and J are TRBV5-4 and TRBJ1-6; no definite D call. In germline, CDR1 is SGHNT, CDR2 YYREEE (reference sequence). This CDR3 is 15 amino acids long. V dropped 0 bases and J dropped 7 bases, with 11 bases sitting between them. The DNA for the CDR3 is TGTGCCAGCAGCTTGGGGCCCCTCACGAATTCACCCCTCCACTTT. It codes for CASSLGPLTNSPLHF.

The gene calls are TRBV5-1 and TRBJ1-6; TRBD1 is a possible D gene (5 bases). The CDR3 is made up of 15 amino acids. CDR1 is SGHRS and CDR2 is YFSETQ in the germline V gene. V lost 0 bases and J 5 bases, leaving 9 bases between the germline ends. This CDR3 is CASSLGQQHNSPLHF. The CDR3 nucleotides read TGCGCCAGCAGCTTGGGACAGCAACATAATTCACCCCTCCACTTT.

V is TRBV30 and J is TRBJ2-5; perhaps TRBD2 as D (5 bases). In germline, CDR1 is GTSNPN, CDR2 SVGIG (reference sequence). The CDR3 consists of 14 residues. Between the trimmed V and J ends, which lost 0 bases and 5 bases, there was a span of 13 bases. CDR3 sequence (DNA): TGTGCCTGGAGTGTACTCCCGGGAATGGAGACCCAGTACTTC. Amino acids: CAWSVLPGMETQYF. The full variable domain, rest sourced from reference TRBV30 and TRBJ2-5, is SQTIHQWPATLVQPVGSPLSLECTVEGTSNPNLYWYRQAAGRGLQLLFYSVGIGQISSEVPQNLSASRPQDRQFILSSKKLLLSDSGFYLCAWSVLPGMETQYFGPGTRLLVL.

V and J are TRBV30 and TRBJ2-7, with D possibly being TRBD2 (5 bases). The length of the CDR3 is 11 residues. Germline V gives CDR1 GTSNPN, CDR2 SVGIG (reference sequence). Trimming stripped 6 bases from V and 2 bases from J, with 8 bases between. This CDR3 reads CACGSAYEQYF. The CDR3 DNA is TGTGCCTGTGGGAGCGCCTACGAGCAGTACTTC.

The rearrangement links TRBV28 to TRBJ2-7; 9 nucleotides agree with TRBD1. The CDR3 spans 14 residues. V dropped 7 bases and J dropped 1; count of bases not matched to a gene: 5. Germline CDR1 and CDR2: MDHEN and SYDVKM. CDR3 in DNA: TGTGCCAGCATAGGGACAGGGAAATCCTACGAGCAGTACTTC. The encoded protein is CASIGTGKSYEQYF. Using reference TRBV28 and TRBJ2-7 for the parts outside the CDR3, the full variable domain is DVKVTQSSRYLVKRTGEKVFLECVQDMDHENMFWYRQDPGLGLRLIYFSYDVKMKEKGDIPEGYSVSREKKERFSLILESASTNQTSMYLCASIGTGKSYEQYFGPGTRLTVT.

For the CDR3, the DNA is TGTGCCAGCAGCTTTTCGGGGGGAGATCAGCCCCAGCATTTT. Translated, it gives CASSFSGGDQPQHF. The chain has TRBV5-5 and TRBJ1-5; TRBD1 might be the D (5 bases). CDR1 and CDR2 (germline): SGHKS, YYEKEE (reference sequence). This CDR3 has 14 residues. V shed 2 bases and J shed 5 bases, with 11 bases lying between them.

This chain uses TRBV5-1 with TRBJ2-7; the match to TRBD2 covers 7 bases. The CDR3 runs 16 residues. Germline-derived CDR1 and CDR2 are SGHRS and YFSETQ. After removal of 4 bases from V and 6 bases from J, the junction contained 16 bases not matched to a gene. The CDR3 reads CASSLPLEGGRSEQYF. The CDR3 DNA reads as TGCGCCAGCAGCCTCCCCTTGGAGGGAGGGAGAAGCGAGCAGTACTTC.

The chain employs TRBV5-1 and TRBJ2-7; 9 bases align to TRBD2. CDR1 is SGHRS and CDR2 is YFSETQ in the germline V gene. J was trimmed by 2 bases and V by 4 bases; bases with no gene match: 7. There are 15 residues in the CDR3. The CDR3 is CASSQGSGRTYEQYF. CDR3 bases: TGCGCCAGCAGCCAAGGTAGCGGGAGAACCTACGAGCAGTACTTC.

This clone turned up a few times. This chain joins TRBV27 and TRBJ2-7; D is perhaps TRBD2 (6 bases). CDR1 and CDR2 (germline): MNHEY, SMNVEV (reference sequence). The CDR3 runs 15 residues. Trimming took off 5 bases at V and 1 base at J, with 15 bases between the two ends. In DNA form, the CDR3 reads TGTGCCAGCAGTCCTACGGTAGCGGCTTCCTACGAGCAGTACTTC. Protein sequence: CASSPTVAASYEQYF.

The genes are TRBV27 and TRBJ2-2, with D tentatively TRBD1 (6 bases). Looked up from germline, CDR1 is MNHEY and CDR2 is SMNVEV (reference sequence). The CDR3 covers 11 residues. V gave up 10 bases and J gave up 7 bases, with 10 bases separating them. The CDR3 sequence is CATRGDGELFF. DNA of the CDR3: TGTGCCACCAGGGGAGACGGGGAGCTGTTTTTT.

The chain uses TRBV6-5 and TRBJ2-7; 7 bases are a match to TRBD2. Germline CDR1 MNHEY, CDR2 SVGAGI. The CDR3 extends over 14 amino acids. After removal of 2 bases from V and 3 bases from J, the junction contained 4 bases not matched to a gene. For the CDR3, the DNA is TGTGCCAGCAGTTACGGCCTAGCGGACTACGAGCAGTACTTC. Encoded protein: CASSYGLADYEQYF.

This clone was counted a few times. The chain has TRBV5-5 and TRBJ1-2; unclear D gene. Germline V lookup: CDR1 SGHKS, CDR2 YYEKEE (reference sequence). V lost 7 bases and J 3 bases, leaving 10 bases between the germline ends. This CDR3 has 12 residues. The CDR3 is CASGRRDYGYTF. In DNA form, the CDR3 reads TGTGCCAGCGGCCGACGGGACTATGGCTACACCTTC.

The V call is TRBV7-9, the J call TRBJ1-1; no definite D call. This CDR3 region has 15 residues. The germline V gene encodes CDR1 SEHNR and CDR2 FQNEAQ (reference sequence). V dropped 2 bases and J dropped 0 bases, with 10 bases sitting between them. The chain's CDR3 is CASSLNEQMNTEAFF. Written as DNA, the CDR3 is TGTGCCAGCAGCTTAAATGAACAGATGAACACTGAAGCTTTCTTT.

The chain combines TRBV6-5 with TRBJ2-7; 7 bases align to TRBD1. V shed 0 bases and J 4 bases; nucleotides not matched to a gene: 3. The CDR3 covers 14 residues. Germline CDR1 reads MNHEY; CDR2 reads SVGAGI. The CDR3 here is CASSYSSGGYEQYF. The CDR3 DNA follows: TGTGCCAGCAGTTACTCTTCAGGGGGATACGAGCAGTACTTC.

This chain connects TRBV25-1 to TRBJ1-3, with D possibly being TRBD1 (5 bases). The germline V and J ends were trimmed by 6 bases and 3 bases, with 12 bases remaining between them. Per the germline V gene, CDR1 is MGHDK and CDR2 is SYGVNS. The CDR3 totals 14 residues. The CDR3 here is CASSLGADGNTIYF. The CDR3 DNA sequence: TGTGCCAGCAGCCTTGGGGCGGATGGAAACACCATATATTTT.

The CDR3 spells CASSGYELAGRPYEQYF. For the CDR3, the DNA is TGTGCCAGCAGTGGATATGAACTAGCGGGAAGACCCTACGAGCAGTACTTC. The V gene is TRBV6-1, the J gene TRBJ2-7; 10 bases map to TRBD2. The CDR3 covers 17 residues. The junction had 11 bases not matched to a gene; V was cut back by 4 bases and J by 2 bases. Per the germline V gene, CDR1 is MNHNS and CDR2 is SASEGT.

With respect to this clone: One junction end disagrees with the germline gene, perhaps due to a read error. This chain links TRBV7-7 with TRBJ1-1; D perhaps matches TRBD1 (6 bases). In germline, CDR1 is SSHAT, CDR2 FNYEAQ (reference sequence). The CDR3 loop spans 13 amino acids. CDR3 sequence (DNA): TGTGCTAGCAGCCGGACAGCTTACACTGAAGCTTTCTTT. As protein: CASSRTAYTEAFF.

This sequence joins TRBV6-1 and TRBJ2-5; 7 positions agree with TRBD2. The CDR3 has 15 amino acids. Trimming cost V 1 base and J 5 bases; bases outside gene matches: 7. CDR1 is MNHNS and CDR2 is SASEGT in the germline V gene. The CDR3 is CASSEVGGSVETQYF. The CDR3 nucleotides read TGTGCCAGCAGTGAAGTCGGGGGGTCGGTGGAGACCCAGTACTTC.